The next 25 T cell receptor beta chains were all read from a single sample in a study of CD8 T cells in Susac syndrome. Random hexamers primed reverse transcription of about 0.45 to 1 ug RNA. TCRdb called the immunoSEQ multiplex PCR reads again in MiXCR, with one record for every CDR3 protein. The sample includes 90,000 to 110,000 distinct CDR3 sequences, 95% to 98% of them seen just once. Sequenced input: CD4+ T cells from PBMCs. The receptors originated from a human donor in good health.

The CDR3 is CSASRDSGGDEQFF. The CDR3 DNA is TGCAGTGCTAGCCGGGACTCCGGAGGCGATGAGCAGTTCTTC. The rearrangement links TRBV20-1 to TRBJ2-1; possible D gene TRBD2, 6 bases. The length of the CDR3 is 14 residues. Germline values: CDR1 DFQATT, CDR2 SNEGSKA (reference sequence). Trimming took off 3 bases at V and 8 bases at J, with 17 bases between the two ends.

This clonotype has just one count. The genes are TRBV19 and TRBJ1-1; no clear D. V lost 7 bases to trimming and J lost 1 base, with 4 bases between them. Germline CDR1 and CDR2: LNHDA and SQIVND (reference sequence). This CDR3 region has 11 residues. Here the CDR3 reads CASKENTEAFF. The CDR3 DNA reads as TGTGCCAGTAAAGAGAACACTGAAGCTTTCTTT.

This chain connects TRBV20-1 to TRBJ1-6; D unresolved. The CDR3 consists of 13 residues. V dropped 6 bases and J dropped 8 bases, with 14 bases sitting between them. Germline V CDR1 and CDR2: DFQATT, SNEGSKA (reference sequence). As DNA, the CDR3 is TGCAGTGCCAAGCTGAGATCGGATTCACCCCTCCACTTT. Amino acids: CSAKLRSDSPLHF.

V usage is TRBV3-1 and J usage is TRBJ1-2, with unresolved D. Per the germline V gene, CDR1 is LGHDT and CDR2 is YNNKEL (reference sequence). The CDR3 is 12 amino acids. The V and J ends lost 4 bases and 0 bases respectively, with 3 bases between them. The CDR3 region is CASSPTNYGYTF. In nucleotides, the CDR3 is TGTGCCAGCAGCCCCACTAACTATGGCTACACCTTC.

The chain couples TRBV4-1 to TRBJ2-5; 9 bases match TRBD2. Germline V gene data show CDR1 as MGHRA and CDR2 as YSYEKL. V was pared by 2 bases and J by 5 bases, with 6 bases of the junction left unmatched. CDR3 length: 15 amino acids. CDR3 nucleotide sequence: TGCGCCAGCAGCCAACGGCGGGAGGGAGGGGAGACCCAGTACTTC. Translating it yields CASSQRREGGETQYF.

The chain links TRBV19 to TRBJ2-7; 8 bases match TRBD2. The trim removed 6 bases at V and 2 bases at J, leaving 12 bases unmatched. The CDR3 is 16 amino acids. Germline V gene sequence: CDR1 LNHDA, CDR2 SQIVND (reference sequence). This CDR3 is CASRPAGELTTYEQYF. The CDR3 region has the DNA TGTGCCAGTAGACCAGCGGGGGAGCTAACTACCTACGAGCAGTACTTC.

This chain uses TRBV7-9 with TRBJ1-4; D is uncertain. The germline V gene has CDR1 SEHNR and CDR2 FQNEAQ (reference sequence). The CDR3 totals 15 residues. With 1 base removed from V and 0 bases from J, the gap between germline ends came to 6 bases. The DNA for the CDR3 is TGTGCCAGCAGCTTAGGTCGTGCAACTAATGAAAAACTGTTTTTT. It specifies CASSLGRATNEKLFF. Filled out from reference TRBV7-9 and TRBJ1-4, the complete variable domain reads DTGVSQNPRHKITKRGQNVTFRCDPISEHNRLYWYRQTLGQGPEFLTYFQNEAQLEKSRLLSDRFSAERPKGSFSTLEIQRTEQGDSAMYLCASSLGRATNEKLFFGSGTQLSVL.

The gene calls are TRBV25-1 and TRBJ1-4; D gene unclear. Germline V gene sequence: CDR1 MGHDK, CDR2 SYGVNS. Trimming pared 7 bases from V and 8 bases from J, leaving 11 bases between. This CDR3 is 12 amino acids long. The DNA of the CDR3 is TGTGCCAGCAATAGGGAGGGCGAAAAACTGTTTTTT. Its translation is CASNREGEKLFF.

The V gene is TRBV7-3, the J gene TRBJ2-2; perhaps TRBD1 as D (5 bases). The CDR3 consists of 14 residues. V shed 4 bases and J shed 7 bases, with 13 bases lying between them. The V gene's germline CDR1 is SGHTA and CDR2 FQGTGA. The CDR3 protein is CASSSSAGRGELFF. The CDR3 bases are TGTGCCAGCAGCTCCTCTGCAGGGCGCGGGGAGCTGTTTTTT.

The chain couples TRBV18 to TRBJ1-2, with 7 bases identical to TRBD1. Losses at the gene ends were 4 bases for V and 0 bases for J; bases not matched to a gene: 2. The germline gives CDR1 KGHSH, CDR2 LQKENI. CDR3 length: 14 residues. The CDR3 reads CASSQGASNYGYTF. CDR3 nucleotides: TGTGCCAGCTCACAGGGGGCGTCTAACTATGGCTACACCTTC. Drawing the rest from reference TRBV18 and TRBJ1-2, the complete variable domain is NAGVMQNPRHLVRRRGQEARLRCSPMKGHSHVYWYRQLPEEGLKFMVYLQKENIIDESGMPKERFSAEFPKEGPSILRIQQVVRGDSAAYFCASSQGASNYGYTFGSGTRLTVV.

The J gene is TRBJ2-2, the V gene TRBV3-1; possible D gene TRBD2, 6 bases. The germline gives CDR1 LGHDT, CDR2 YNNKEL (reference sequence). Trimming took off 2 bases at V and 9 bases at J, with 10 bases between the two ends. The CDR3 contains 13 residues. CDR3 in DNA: TGTGCCAGCAGCCAACAACTAGCCAGGGAGCTGTTTTTT. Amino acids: CASSQQLARELFF.

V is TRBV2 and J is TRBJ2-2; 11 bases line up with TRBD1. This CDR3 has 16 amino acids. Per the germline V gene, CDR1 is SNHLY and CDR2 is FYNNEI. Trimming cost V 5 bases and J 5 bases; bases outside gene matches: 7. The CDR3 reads CASSPGQGVSTGELFF. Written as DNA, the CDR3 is TGTGCCAGCAGTCCGGGACAGGGGGTATCAACCGGGGAGCTGTTTTTT.

The DNA for the CDR3 is TGTGCCAGCAGCCCATGGACTAGTCGATCCTACAATGAGCAGTTCTTC. Translating gives CASSPWTSRSYNEQFF. The chain employs TRBV7-9 and TRBJ2-1; the match to TRBD2 covers 7 bases. The junction had 8 bases not matched to a gene; V was cut back by 5 bases and J by 1 base. CDR3 size: 16 residues. Germline V gives CDR1 SEHNR, CDR2 FQNEAQ (reference sequence).

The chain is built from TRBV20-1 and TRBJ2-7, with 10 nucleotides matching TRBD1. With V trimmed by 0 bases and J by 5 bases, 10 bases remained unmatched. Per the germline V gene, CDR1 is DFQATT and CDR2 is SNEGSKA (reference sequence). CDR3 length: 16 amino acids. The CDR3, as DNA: TGCAGTGCTAGAGACCCGGGACAGGGGATTAGCGACGAGCAGTACTTC. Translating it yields CSARDPGQGISDEQYF.

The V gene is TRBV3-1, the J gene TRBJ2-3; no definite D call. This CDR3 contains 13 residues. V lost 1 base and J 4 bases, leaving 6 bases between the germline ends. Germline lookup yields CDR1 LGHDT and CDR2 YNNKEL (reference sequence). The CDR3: CASSQGVADTQYF. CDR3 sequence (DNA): TGTGCCAGCAGCCAAGGAGTGGCAGATACGCAGTATTTT.

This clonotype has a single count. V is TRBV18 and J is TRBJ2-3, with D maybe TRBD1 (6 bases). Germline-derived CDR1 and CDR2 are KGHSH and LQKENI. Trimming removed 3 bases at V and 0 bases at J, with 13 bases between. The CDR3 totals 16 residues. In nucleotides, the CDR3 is TGTGCCAGCTCACCGCTGGCTACAGGGAGCACAGATACGCAGTATTTT. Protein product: CASSPLATGSTDTQYF.

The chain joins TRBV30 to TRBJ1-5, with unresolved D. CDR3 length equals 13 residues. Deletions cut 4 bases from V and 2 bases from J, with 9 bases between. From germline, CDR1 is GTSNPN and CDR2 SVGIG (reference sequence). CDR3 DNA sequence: TGTGCCTGGACCCGATCTGGCAATCAGCCCCAGCATTTT. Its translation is CAWTRSGNQPQHF.

CDR3 sequence (DNA): TGCGCCAGCAGCCAAGACCAGGGTCTCTACGAGCAGTACTTC. Its translation: CASSQDQGLYEQYF. V usage is TRBV4-1 and J usage is TRBJ2-7, with a weak D call TRBD1 (5 bases). Trimming cost V 0 bases and J 3 bases, with 9 bases left between them. This CDR3 has 14 residues. Germline V gives CDR1 MGHRA, CDR2 YSYEKL.

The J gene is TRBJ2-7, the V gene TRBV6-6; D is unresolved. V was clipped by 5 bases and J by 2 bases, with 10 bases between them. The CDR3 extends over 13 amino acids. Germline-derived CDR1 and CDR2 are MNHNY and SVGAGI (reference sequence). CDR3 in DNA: TGTGCCAGCAGTCAGGTTGCGACCTACGAGCAGTACTTC. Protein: CASSQVATYEQYF.

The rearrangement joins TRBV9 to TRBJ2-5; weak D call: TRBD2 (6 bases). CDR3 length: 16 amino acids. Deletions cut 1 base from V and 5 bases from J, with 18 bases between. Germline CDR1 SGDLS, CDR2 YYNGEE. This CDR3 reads CASSVRLGFGGETQYF. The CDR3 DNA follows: TGTGCCAGCAGCGTAAGGTTGGGGTTTGGAGGGGAGACCCAGTACTTC.

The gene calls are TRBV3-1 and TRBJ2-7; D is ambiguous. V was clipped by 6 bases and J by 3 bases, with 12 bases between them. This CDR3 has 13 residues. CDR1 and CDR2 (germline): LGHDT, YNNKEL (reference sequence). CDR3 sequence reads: CASSPDGYYEQYF. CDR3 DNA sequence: TGTGCCAGCAGTCCGGACGGTTACTACGAGCAGTACTTC.

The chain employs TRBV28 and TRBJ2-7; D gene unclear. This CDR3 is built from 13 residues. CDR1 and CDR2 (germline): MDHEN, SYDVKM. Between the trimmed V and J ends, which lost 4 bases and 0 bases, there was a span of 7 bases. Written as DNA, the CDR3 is TGTGCCAGCAGTTCTTTGTACTCCTACGAGCAGTACTTC. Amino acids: CASSSLYSYEQYF. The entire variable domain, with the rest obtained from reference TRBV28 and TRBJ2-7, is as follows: DVKVTQSSRYLVKRTGEKVFLECVQDMDHENMFWYRQDPGLGLRLIYFSYDVKMKEKGDIPEGYSVSREKKERFSLILESASTNQTSMYLCASSSLYSYEQYFGPGTRLTVT.

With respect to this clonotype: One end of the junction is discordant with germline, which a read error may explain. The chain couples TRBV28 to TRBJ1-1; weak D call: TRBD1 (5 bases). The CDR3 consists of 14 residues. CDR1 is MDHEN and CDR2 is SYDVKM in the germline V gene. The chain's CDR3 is CASSPRGGDTEAFF. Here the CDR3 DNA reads TGTGCTAGCAGTCCCCGGGGGGGAGACACTGAAGCTTTCTTT.

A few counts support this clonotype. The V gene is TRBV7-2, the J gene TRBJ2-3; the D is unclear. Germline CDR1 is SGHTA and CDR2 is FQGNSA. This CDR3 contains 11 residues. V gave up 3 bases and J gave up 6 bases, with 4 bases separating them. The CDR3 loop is CASSFRDTQYF. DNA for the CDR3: TGTGCCAGCAGCTTCCGTGATACGCAGTATTTT.

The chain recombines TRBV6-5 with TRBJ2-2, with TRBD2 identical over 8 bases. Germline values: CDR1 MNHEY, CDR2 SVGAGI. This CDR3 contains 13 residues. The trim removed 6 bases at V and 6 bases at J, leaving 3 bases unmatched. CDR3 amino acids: CASRRGAPGELFF. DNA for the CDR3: TGTGCCAGCAGGCGGGGGGCGCCCGGGGAGCTGTTTTTT.